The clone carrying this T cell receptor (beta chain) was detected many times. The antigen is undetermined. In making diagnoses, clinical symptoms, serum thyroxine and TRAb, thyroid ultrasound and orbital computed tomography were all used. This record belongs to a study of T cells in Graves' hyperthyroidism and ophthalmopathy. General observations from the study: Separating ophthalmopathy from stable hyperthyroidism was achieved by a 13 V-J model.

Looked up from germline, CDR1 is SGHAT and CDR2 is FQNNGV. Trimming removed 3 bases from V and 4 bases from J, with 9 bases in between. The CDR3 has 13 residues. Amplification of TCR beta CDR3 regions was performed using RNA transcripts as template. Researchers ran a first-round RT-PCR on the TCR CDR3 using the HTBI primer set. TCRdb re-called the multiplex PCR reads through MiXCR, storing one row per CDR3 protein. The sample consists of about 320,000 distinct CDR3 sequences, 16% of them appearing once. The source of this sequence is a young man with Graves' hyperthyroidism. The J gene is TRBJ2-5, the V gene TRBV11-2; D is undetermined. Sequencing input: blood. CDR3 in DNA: TGTGCCAGCAGCTTCAGAAACGGAGAGACCCAGTACTTC. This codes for CASSFRNGETQYF.